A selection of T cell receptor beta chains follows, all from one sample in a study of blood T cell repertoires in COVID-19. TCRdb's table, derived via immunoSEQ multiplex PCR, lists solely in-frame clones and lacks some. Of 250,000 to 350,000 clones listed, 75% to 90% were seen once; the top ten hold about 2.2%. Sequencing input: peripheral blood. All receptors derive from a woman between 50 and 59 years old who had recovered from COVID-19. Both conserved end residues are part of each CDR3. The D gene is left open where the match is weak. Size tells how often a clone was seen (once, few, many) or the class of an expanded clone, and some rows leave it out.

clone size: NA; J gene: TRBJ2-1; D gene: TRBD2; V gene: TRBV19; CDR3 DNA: TGTGCCAGTAGTGTCGGCAATAGCGGGAGGGATGAGCAGTTCTTC; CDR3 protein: CASSVGNSGRDEQFF
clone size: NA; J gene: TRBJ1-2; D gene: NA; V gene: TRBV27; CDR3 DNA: TGTGCCAGCAGCCCAACAGGGAACTATGGCTACACCTTC; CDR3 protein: CASSPTGNYGYTF
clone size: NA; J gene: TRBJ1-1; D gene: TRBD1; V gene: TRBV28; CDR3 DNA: TGTGCCAGCATCCGAACAGGGGGATACACTGAAGCTTTCTTT; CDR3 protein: CASIRTGGYTEAFF
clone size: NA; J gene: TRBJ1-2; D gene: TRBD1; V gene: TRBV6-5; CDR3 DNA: TGTGCCAGCAGTCACAGGGGGCACGGCTACACCTTC; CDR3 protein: CASSHRGHGYTF
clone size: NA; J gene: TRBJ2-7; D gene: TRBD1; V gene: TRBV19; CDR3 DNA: TGTGCCAGTAGCGCCCGGGACAGCTACGAGCAGTACTTC; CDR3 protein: CASSARDSYEQYF
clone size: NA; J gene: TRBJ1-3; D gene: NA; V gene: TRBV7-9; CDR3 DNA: TGTGCCAGCAGCTTGGGACTGACGGTAAGCTCTGGAAACACCATATATTTT; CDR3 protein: CASSLGLTVSSGNTIYF
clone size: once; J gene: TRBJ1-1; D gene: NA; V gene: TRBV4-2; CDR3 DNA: TGTGCCAGCAGCCAAGACGGGGCGGGAGGGAACACTGAAGCTTTCTTT; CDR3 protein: CASSQDGAGGNTEAFF
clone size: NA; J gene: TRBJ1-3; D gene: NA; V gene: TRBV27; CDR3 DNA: TGTGCCAGCAGTTCCCGGAGTTCTGGAAACACCATATATTTT; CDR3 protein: CASSSRSSGNTIYF
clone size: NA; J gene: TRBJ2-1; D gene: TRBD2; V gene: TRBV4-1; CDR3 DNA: TGCGCCAGCAGCCTACTAGCGGGGGTATACAATGAGCAGTTCTTC; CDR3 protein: CASSLLAGVYNEQFF
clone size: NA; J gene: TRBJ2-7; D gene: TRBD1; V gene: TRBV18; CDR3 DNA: TGTGCCAGCTCACCCGGACAGGGCAACCTAATAGAGCAGTACTTC; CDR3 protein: CASSPGQGNLIEQYF
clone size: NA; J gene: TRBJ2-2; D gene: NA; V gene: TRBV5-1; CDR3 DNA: TGCGCCAGCAGCTTGTTTGGTTCGCGGGTACGGGCCGGGGAGCTGTTTTTT; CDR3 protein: CASSLFGSRVRAGELFF
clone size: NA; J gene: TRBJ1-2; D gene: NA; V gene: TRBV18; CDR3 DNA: TGTGCCAGCTCACAGGGAGCCTCTAACTATGGCTACACCTTC; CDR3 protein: CASSQGASNYGYTF
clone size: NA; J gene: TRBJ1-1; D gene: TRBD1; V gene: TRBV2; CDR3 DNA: TGTGCCATCTGGACAGGGGGTTTGTCTGAAGCTTTCTTT; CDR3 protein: CAIWTGGLSEAFF